This TCR beta chain was found in a study of T cells after yellow fever vaccination. TCR cDNA, made by 5'RACE template switching, carried an added universal primer site and UMIs. TCRdb processed the 5' RACE reads anew with MiXCR; each CDR3 protein has one entry. The table lists 100,000 to 150,000 distinct CDR3 sequences, approximately 16% of them singletons, with approximately 43% in the top ten. Germline-derived CDR1 and CDR2 are MNHNS and SASEGT. The V end lost 4 bases, the J end lost 1 base, and 9 bases lay between the germline ends. The CDR3 contains 14 residues. The clonotype originates from a man between 18 and 29 years old who received the YFV17D yellow fever vaccine. The chain carries TRBV6-1 and TRBJ2-3; D is unclear. The sample was CD8+ T cells sorted from PBMCs, taken 5 days after the yellow fever booster vaccination. The CDR3 nucleotides are TGTGCCAGCAGTGGTAACCAGGGCACAGATACGCAGTATTTT. Its protein product is CASSGNQGTDTQYF.